The 20 T cell receptor beta chains below were found in one sample sequenced in a study of response to subunit inactivated influenza vaccine. TCRdb itself ran the RT-PCR reads through MiXCR, one entry per CDR3 protein. The sample lists 710,000 or so distinct CDR3 sequences; around 16% were seen once. The input for sequencing was PBMCs from blood, taken 12 days after vaccination. Receptor source: a man aged 45-65 years who received an inactivated influenza vaccine.

The rearrangement joins TRBV20-1 to TRBJ2-3; TRBD2 agrees at 16 bases. CDR1 DFQATT and CDR2 SNEGSKA come from the germline V gene (reference sequence). Trimming at V came to 4 bases and at J to 10 bases, leaving 8 bases not matched to a gene. This CDR3 comprises 15 residues. CDR3 region: CSANPGTSGGVAQYF. The CDR3 bases are TGCAGTGCTAACCCGGGGACTAGCGGGGGGGTAGCGCAGTATTTT.

This clonotype was counted only a few times. This chain joins TRBV12-3 or TRBV12-4 and TRBJ1-5; maybe TRBD1 (6 bases). This CDR3 has 14 amino acids. Trimming removed 5 bases at V and 5 bases at J, with 13 bases between. Here the CDR3 reads CASSRTDWDQPQHF. The CDR3 DNA reads TGTGCCAGCAGTCGGACAGATTGGGATCAGCCCCAGCATTTT.

The chain carries TRBV3-1 and TRBJ2-5; D tentatively reads TRBD1 or TRBD2 (6 bases each). Germline V gene sequence: CDR1 LGHDT, CDR2 YNNKEL (reference sequence). Trimming took off 11 bases at V and 4 bases at J, with 23 bases between the two ends. This CDR3 is built from 15 residues. CDR3 protein: CASSQGVGGRETQYF. CDR3 in DNA: TGTGCCTCCTCCCAAGGGGTCGGGGGCCGAGAGACCCAGTACTTC.

The rearrangement uses TRBV30 and TRBJ1-1; a weak D match, TRBD1 (5 bases). V gave up 4 bases and J gave up 2 bases, with 11 bases separating them. The CDR3 is 13 residues long. Germline V gene sequence: CDR1 GTSNPN, CDR2 SVGIG (reference sequence). Here the CDR3 DNA reads TGTGCCTGGAAAGGACAACCCAACACTGAAGCTTTCTTT. It is translated as CAWKGQPNTEAFF.

The genes are TRBV28 and TRBJ2-7; D is tentatively TRBD1 or TRBD2 (5 bases each). Germline assignment: CDR1 MDHEN and CDR2 SYDVKM. The CDR3 runs to 15 residues. Trimming stripped 5 bases from V and 0 bases from J, with 14 bases between. The CDR3 DNA reads as TGTGCCAGCAGTCACAGTTTGGGGGACTCCTACGAGCAGTACTTC. Translation: CASSHSLGDSYEQYF.

V usage is TRBV7-6 and J usage is TRBJ2-3; TRBD1 agrees at 9 bases. From germline, CDR1 is SGHVS and CDR2 FNYEAQ. Unmatched junction bases numbered 8, after V lost 6 bases and J lost 4 bases. The CDR3 is 15 residues long. This chain's CDR3 is CASRSDRGAADTQYF. DNA for the CDR3: TGTGCCAGCAGATCGGACAGGGGAGCGGCAGATACGCAGTATTTT.

This clonotype was counted only a few times. This sequence joins TRBV5-1 and TRBJ1-2; D is undetermined. Germline CDR1 reads SGHRS; CDR2 reads YFSETQ. Deletions cut 3 bases from V and 5 bases from J, with 8 bases between. The CDR3 is 12 amino acids. CDR3 sequence: CASSSLSYGYTF. The DNA for the CDR3 is TGCGCCAGCAGCTCGCTCAGTTATGGCTACACCTTC.

This clonotype has only a few counts. The chain has TRBV10-1 and TRBJ2-5; perhaps D is TRBD1 or TRBD2 (5 bases each). The CDR3 contains 14 residues. Germline loops: CDR1 WNHNN, CDR2 SYGVQD (reference sequence). V was trimmed by 4 bases and J by 2 bases, leaving 11 bases between them. The CDR3 sequence is CASSATGLQETQYF. In DNA, the CDR3 is TGCGCCAGCAGTGCCACAGGACTTCAAGAGACCCAGTACTTC.

The chain links TRBV5-4 to TRBJ2-7, with 8 positions matching TRBD1. This CDR3 is built from 15 residues. From germline, CDR1 is SGHNT and CDR2 YYREEE (reference sequence). V shed 1 base, J shed 4 bases, and the junction held 7 bases outside the gene matches. The CDR3 here is CASSLKGQALYEQYF. The CDR3 DNA reads as TGTGCCAGCAGCTTGAAGGGACAGGCATTATACGAGCAGTACTTC.

This clonotype has a single count. The rearrangement links TRBV2 to TRBJ2-1, with 9 bases matching TRBD1. With 6 bases clipped from V and 4 bases from J, the junction kept 4 bases outside the gene matches. The CDR3 covers 14 residues. Germline-derived CDR1 and CDR2 are SNHLY and FYNNEI. CDR3 residues: CASRVGQGYNEQFF. CDR3 coding DNA: TGTGCCAGCAGAGTTGGACAGGGGTACAATGAGCAGTTCTTC.

This clonotype has a handful of counts. The chain uses TRBV11-1 and TRBJ2-2; D may match TRBD1 or TRBD2 (5 bases each). Looked up from germline, CDR1 is SGHAT and CDR2 is FQDESV (reference sequence). V dropped 6 bases and J dropped 7 bases, with 12 bases sitting between them. CDR3 length: 13 amino acids. CDR3 loop: CASRAGASGELFF. The CDR3 DNA is TGTGCCAGCAGAGCCGGGGCGAGCGGGGAGCTGTTTTTT. Full variable domain (outside the CDR3, taken from reference TRBV11-1 and TRBJ2-2): EAEVAQSPRYKITEKSQAVAFWCDPISGHATLYWYRQILGQGPELLVQFQDESVVDDSQLPKDRFSAERLKGVDSTLKIQPAELGDSAMYLCASRAGASGELFFGEGSRLTVL.

The rearrangement uses TRBV2 and TRBJ2-1; 7 bases are shared with TRBD2. V was clipped by 4 bases and J by 13 bases; unmatched bases: 16. The CDR3 is 15 amino acids. Germline CDR1 SNHLY, CDR2 FYNNEI. The CDR3 loop is CASSVAGDGRGRQFF. In DNA form, the CDR3 reads TGTGCCAGCAGTGTTGCGGGAGATGGACGAGGACGCCAGTTCTTC.

This clonotype was found a few times. The V and J genes are TRBV20-1 and TRBJ2-5, with 10 bases aligning to TRBD2. Germline values: CDR1 DFQATT, CDR2 SNEGSKA (reference sequence). The CDR3 is 15 amino acids. J was trimmed by 3 bases and V by 6 bases; bases with no gene match: 10. CDR3 DNA: TGCAGTGCAAACGGGGCCAGCGGGGGGGAAGAGACCCAGTACTTC. Translated, it gives CSANGASGGEETQYF.

The chain employs TRBV6-4 and TRBJ2-4, with a tentative D call TRBD2 (5 bases). This CDR3 is 15 amino acids long. The ends were cut back, 4 bases at V and 2 bases at J, with 12 bases in the middle. Per the germline V gene, CDR1 is MRHNA and CDR2 is SNTAGT. The CDR3 reads CASSGGGGSKNIQYF. The DNA for the CDR3 is TGTGCCAGCAGTGGAGGAGGAGGATCCAAAAACATTCAGTACTTC.

The genes are TRBV27 and TRBJ2-7; D not certain. Germline V gives CDR1 MNHEY, CDR2 SMNVEV (reference sequence). Deletions cut 3 bases from V and 3 bases from J, with 15 bases between. The CDR3 sequence is 15 residues long. The CDR3 DNA follows: TGTGCCAGCAGTTTTAAACAGAGATTCTACTACGAGCAGTACTTC. Amino acids: CASSFKQRFYYEQYF.

V usage is TRBV4-2 and J usage is TRBJ2-1; D remains unclear. The germline V and J ends were trimmed by 0 bases and 2 bases, with 8 bases remaining between them. The CDR3 spans 15 residues. The germline gives CDR1 LGHNA, CDR2 YNFKEQ. CDR3 nucleotides: TGTGCCAGCAGCCAAGAGACAAATACCTACAATGAGCAGTTCTTC. Encoded protein: CASSQETNTYNEQFF.

This chain links TRBV29-1 with TRBJ1-1; 9 bases align to TRBD1. Unmatched junction bases numbered 8, after V lost 8 bases and J lost 1 base. Germline lookup yields CDR1 SQVTM and CDR2 ANQGSEA. This CDR3 region has 14 residues. This chain's CDR3 is CSFSPGQGNTEAFF. For the CDR3, the DNA is TGCAGCTTCTCGCCGGGACAGGGGAACACTGAAGCTTTCTTT. Using reference TRBV29-1 and TRBJ1-1 for the parts outside the CDR3, the full variable domain is SAVISQKPSRDICQRGTSLTIQCQVDSQVTMMFWYRQQPGQSLTLIATANQGSEATYESGFVIDKFPISRPNLTFSTLTVSNMSPEDSSIYLCSFSPGQGNTEAFFGQGTRLTVV.

V gene TRBV5-8 combines with J gene TRBJ2-2, with D unresolved. CDR1 SGHTS and CDR2 YDEGEE come from the germline V gene. Trimming shortened V by 0 bases and J by 3 bases, and 6 bases separated the two germline ends. CDR3 length: 14 residues. CDR3 in DNA: TGTGCCAGCAGCTTGGCCTGGGACACCGGGGAGCTGTTTTTT. Amino acid sequence: CASSLAWDTGELFF.

V and J are TRBV29-1 and TRBJ2-1; 7 bases agree with TRBD1. Germline CDR1 is SQVTM and CDR2 is ANQGSEA. J was trimmed by 7 bases and V by 4 bases; bases with no gene match: 4. The CDR3 loop spans 12 amino acids. The CDR3 nucleotides are TGCAGCGTTGTCCGCAGGGGGAATGAGCAGTTCTTC. Its protein product is CSVVRRGNEQFF.

V and J are TRBV13 and TRBJ1-4; TRBD1 matches at 7 bases. V dropped 4 bases and J dropped 7; count of bases not matched to a gene: 6. Germline V lookup: CDR1 PRHDT, CDR2 FYEKMQ (reference sequence). The CDR3 loop spans 14 amino acids. CDR3 bases: TGTGCCAGCAGCTACAGGGGAGAGGGTGAAAAACTGTTTTTT. As protein: CASSYRGEGEKLFF.